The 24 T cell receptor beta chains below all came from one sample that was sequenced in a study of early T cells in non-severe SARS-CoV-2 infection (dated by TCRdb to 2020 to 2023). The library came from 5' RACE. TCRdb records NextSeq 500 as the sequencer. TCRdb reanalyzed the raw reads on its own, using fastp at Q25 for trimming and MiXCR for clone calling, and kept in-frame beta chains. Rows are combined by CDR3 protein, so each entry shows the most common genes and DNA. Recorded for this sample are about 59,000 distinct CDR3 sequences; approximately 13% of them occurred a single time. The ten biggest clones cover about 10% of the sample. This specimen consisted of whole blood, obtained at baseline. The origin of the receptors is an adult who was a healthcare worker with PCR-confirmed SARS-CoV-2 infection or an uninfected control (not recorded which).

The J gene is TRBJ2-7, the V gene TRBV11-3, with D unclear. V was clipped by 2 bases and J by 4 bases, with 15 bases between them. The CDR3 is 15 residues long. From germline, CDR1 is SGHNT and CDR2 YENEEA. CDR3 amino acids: CASSLQPERLYEQYF. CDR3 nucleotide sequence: TGTGCCAGCAGCTTACAGCCCGAACGCCTATACGAGCAGTACTTC.

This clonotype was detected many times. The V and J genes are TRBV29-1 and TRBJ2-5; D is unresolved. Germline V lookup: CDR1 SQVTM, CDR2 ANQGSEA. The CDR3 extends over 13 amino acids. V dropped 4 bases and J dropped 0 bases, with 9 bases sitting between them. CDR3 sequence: CSVVAWDQETQYF. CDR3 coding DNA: TGCAGCGTTGTGGCCTGGGACCAAGAGACCCAGTACTTC. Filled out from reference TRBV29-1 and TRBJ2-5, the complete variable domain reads SAVISQKPSRDICQRGTSLTIQCQVDSQVTMMFWYRQQPGQSLTLIATANQGSEATYESGFVIDKFPISRPNLTFSTLTVSNMSPEDSSIYLCSVVAWDQETQYFGPGTRLLVL.

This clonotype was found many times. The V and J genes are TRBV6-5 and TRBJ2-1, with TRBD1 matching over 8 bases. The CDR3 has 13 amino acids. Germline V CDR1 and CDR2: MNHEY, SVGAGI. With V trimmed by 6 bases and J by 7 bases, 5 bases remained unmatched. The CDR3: CASRRTGRNEQFF. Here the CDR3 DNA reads TGTGCCAGCAGAAGGACAGGGCGTAATGAGCAGTTCTTC.

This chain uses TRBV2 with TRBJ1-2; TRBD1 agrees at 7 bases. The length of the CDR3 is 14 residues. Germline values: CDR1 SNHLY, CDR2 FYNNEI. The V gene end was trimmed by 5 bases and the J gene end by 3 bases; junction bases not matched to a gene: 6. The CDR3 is CASSFDRDDYGYTF. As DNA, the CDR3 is TGTGCCAGCAGTTTCGACAGGGACGACTATGGCTACACCTTC.

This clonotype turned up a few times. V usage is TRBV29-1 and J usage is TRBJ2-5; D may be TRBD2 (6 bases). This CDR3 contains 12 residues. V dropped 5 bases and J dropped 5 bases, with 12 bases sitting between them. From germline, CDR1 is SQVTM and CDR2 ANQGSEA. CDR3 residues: CSVQGGRETQYF. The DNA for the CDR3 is TGCAGCGTTCAGGGAGGACGGGAGACCCAGTACTTC.

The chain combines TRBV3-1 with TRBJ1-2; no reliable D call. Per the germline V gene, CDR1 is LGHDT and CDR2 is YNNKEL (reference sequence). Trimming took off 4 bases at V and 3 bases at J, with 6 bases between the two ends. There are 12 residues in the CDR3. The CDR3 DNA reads TGTGCCAGCAGCCCTAGTGACTATGGCTACACCTTC. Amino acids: CASSPSDYGYTF.

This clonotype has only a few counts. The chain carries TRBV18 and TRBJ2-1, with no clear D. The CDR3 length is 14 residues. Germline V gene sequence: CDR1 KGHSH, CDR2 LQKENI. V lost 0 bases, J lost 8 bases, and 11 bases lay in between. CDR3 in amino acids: CASSPPGSIDEQFF. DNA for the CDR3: TGTGCCAGCTCACCACCGGGTTCAATAGATGAGCAGTTCTTC.

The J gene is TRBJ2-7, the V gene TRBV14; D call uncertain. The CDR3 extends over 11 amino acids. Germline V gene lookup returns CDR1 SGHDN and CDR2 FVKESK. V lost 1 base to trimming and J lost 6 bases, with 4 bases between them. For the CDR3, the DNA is TGTGCCAGCAGCCAAGGCTTCGAGCAGTACTTC. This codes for CASSQGFEQYF.

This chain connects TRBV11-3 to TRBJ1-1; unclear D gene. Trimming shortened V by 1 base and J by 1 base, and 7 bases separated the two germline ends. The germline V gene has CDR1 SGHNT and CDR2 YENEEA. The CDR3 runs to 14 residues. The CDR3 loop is CASSLGAANTEAFF. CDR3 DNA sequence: TGTGCCAGCAGCTTAGGAGCAGCGAACACTGAAGCTTTCTTT.

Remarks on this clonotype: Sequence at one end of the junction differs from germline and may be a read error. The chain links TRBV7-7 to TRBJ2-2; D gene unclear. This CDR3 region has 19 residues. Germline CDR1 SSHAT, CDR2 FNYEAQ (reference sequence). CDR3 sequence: CASSFRPSYPGQNTGELFF. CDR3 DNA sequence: TGTGCTAGCAGCTTTAGGCCAAGCTACCCGGGCCAGAACACCGGGGAGCTGTTTTTT.

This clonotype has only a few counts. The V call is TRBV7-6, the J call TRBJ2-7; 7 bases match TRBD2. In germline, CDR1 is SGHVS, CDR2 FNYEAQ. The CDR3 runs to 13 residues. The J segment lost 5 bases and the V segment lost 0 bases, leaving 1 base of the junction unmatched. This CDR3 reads CASSLAGGDEQYF. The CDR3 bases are TGTGCCAGCAGCTTAGCTGGGGGGGACGAGCAGTACTTC. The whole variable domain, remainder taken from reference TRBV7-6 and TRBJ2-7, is GAGVSQSPRYKVTKRGQDVALRCDPISGHVSLYWYRQALGQGPEFLTYFNYEAQQDKSGLPNDRFSAERPEGSISTLTIQRTEQRDSAMYRCASSLAGGDEQYFGPGTRLTVT.

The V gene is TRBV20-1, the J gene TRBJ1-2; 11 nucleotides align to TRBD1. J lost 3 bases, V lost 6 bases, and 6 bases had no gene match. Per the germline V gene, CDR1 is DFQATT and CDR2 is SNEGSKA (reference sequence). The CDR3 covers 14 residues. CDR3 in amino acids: CSATGGQGDYGYTF. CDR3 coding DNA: TGCAGTGCCACAGGGGGACAGGGGGACTATGGCTACACCTTC.

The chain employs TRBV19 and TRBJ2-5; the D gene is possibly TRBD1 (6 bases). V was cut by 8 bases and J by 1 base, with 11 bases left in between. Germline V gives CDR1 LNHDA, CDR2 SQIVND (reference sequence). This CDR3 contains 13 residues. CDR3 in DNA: TGTGCCAGTTCCGGGACACCCCAAGAGACCCAGTACTTC. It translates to CASSGTPQETQYF.

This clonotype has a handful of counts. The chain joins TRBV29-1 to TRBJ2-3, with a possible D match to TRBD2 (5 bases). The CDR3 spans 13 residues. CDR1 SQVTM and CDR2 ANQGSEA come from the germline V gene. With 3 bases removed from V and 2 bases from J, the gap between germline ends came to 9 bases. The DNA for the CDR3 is TGCAGCGTTGAGCGGCGGGCCACAGATACGCAGTATTTT. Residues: CSVERRATDTQYF.

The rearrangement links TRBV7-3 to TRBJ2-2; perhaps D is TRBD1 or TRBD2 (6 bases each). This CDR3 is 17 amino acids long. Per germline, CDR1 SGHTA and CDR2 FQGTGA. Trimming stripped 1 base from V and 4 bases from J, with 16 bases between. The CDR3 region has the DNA TGTGCCAGCAGCTTAAACCCCCCGGGGGCCCCCACCGGGGAGCTGTTTTTT. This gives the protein CASSLNPPGAPTGELFF.

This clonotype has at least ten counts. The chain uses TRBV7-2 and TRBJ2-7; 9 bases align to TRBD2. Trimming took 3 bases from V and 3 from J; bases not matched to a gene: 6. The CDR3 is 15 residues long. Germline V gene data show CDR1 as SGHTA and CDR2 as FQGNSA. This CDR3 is CASSFGGRAHYEQYF. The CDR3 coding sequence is TGTGCCAGCAGCTTTGGCGGGAGGGCCCACTACGAGCAGTACTTC.

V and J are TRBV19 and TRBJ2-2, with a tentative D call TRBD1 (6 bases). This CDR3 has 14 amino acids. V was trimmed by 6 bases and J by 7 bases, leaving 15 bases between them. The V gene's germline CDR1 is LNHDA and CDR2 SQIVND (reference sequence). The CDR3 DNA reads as TGTGCCAGTAGAAAAACAGGGTCGGACGGGGAGCTGTTTTTT. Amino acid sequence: CASRKTGSDGELFF.

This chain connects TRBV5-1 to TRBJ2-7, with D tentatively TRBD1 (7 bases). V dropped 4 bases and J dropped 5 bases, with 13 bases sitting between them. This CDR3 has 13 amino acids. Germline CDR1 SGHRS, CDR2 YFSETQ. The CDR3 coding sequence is TGCGCCAGCAGCGTGACAGGGAGGCACGAGCAGTACTTC. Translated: CASSVTGRHEQYF.

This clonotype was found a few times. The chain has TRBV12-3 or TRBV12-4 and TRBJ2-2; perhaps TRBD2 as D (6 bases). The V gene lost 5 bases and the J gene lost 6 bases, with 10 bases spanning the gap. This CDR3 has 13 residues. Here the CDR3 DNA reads TGTGCCAGCAGTCCCAGGGAGGCCGGGGAGCTGTTTTTT. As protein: CASSPREAGELFF.

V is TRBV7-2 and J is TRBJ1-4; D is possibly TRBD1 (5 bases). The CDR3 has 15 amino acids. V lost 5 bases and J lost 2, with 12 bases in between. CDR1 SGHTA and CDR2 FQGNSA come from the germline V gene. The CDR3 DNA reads TGTGCCAGCAGCCAGGGACGGGGGACTAATGAAAAACTGTTTTTT. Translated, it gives CASSQGRGTNEKLFF.

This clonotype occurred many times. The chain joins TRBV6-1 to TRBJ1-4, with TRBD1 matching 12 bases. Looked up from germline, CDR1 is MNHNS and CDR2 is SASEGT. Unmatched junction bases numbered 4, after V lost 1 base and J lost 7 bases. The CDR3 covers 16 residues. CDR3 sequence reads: CASSEGQGQGAEKLFF. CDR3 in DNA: TGTGCCAGCAGTGAAGGCCAGGGACAGGGGGCTGAAAAACTGTTTTTT.

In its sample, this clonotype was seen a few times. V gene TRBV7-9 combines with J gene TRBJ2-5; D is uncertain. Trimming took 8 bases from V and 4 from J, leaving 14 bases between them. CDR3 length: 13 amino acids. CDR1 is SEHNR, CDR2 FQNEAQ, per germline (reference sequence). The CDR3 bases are TGTGCCAGCCGCCGCGTCTCGGCAGAGACCCAGTACTTC. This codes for CASRRVSAETQYF.

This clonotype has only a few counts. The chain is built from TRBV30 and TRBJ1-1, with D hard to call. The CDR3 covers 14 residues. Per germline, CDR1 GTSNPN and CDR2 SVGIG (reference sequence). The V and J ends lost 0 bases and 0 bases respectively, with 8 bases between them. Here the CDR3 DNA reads TGTGCCTGGAGTGTACTCAGGTTGAACACTGAAGCTTTCTTT. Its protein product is CAWSVLRLNTEAFF.

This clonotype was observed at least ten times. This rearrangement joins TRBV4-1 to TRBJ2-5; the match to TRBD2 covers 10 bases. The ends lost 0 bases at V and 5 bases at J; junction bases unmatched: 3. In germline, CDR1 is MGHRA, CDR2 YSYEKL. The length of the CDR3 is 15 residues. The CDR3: CASSQDERGGETQYF. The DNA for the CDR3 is TGCGCCAGCAGCCAAGATGAGCGGGGGGGCGAGACCCAGTACTTC.